The 25 T cell receptor beta chains reported below all come from one sample, sequenced in a study of beta chain features in type 1 diabetes. Expressed TCRB transcripts were sequenced because the entire RNA isolate underwent reverse transcription. Assay used: immunoSEQ multiplex PCR; TCRdb lists only in-frame clones, some missing. The profile shows 200,000 to 250,000 clones, over 11% of them singletons. Study results and limitations: Across all four CD4+ subsets, people with type 1 diabetes showed modestly shorter TCRB CDR3s.

These receptors are not linked to any known antigen. Material: naive CD4+ T cells from blood. These receptors originate from a man younger than 45 with type 1 diabetes.

The chain has TRBV11-3 and TRBJ1-2; 8 bases align to TRBD1. V dropped 1 base and J dropped 13; count of bases not matched to a gene: 5. The CDR3 is 12 amino acids. CDR1 is SGHNT, CDR2 YENEEA, per germline. CDR3 sequence: CASSLGQGALTF. CDR3 nucleotides: TGTGCCAGCAGCTTAGGGCAGGGGGCGCTCACCTTC.

This clone has only a few counts. The chain combines TRBV7-9 with TRBJ1-3; D call uncertain. The CDR3 sequence is 15 residues long. V was trimmed by 4 bases and J by 4 bases, leaving 14 bases between them. Germline CDR1 and CDR2: SEHNR and FQNEAQ (reference sequence). CDR3 nucleotide sequence: TGTGCCAGCAGCTCCGATGTTGGGCCAGGAAACACCATATATTTT. Translated, it gives CASSSDVGPGNTIYF.

The chain carries TRBV6-5 and TRBJ2-1, with D perhaps matching TRBD2 (6 bases). This CDR3 is built from 11 residues. CDR1 is MNHEY and CDR2 is SVGAGI in the germline V gene. Trimming pared 7 bases from V and 8 bases from J, leaving 9 bases between. CDR3 protein: CASTRDYEQFF. CDR3 bases: TGTGCCAGCACCCGGGACTATGAGCAGTTCTTC.

The chain is built from TRBV4-1 and TRBJ2-3; 13 bases are a match to TRBD2. This CDR3 has 15 residues. Germline CDR1 MGHRA, CDR2 YSYEKL. The ends lost 7 bases at V and 4 bases at J; junction bases unmatched: 5. The chain's CDR3 is CASTRGLAGADTQYF. CDR3 sequence (DNA): TGCGCCAGCACCCGAGGACTAGCGGGAGCAGATACGCAGTATTTT.

This clone came up a few times. The chain links TRBV29-1 to TRBJ2-5, with D unresolved. The length of the CDR3 is 12 residues. Per germline, CDR1 SQVTM and CDR2 ANQGSEA. V was pared by 5 bases and J by 3 bases, with 10 bases between. The CDR3 spells CSVRSAKETQYF. The CDR3 nucleotides read TGCAGCGTTCGATCCGCGAAAGAGACCCAGTACTTC.

The J gene is TRBJ1-5, the V gene TRBV27; D gene uncertain. V was cut by 4 bases and J by 11 bases, with 12 bases left in between. This CDR3 contains 12 residues. Germline loops: CDR1 MNHEY, CDR2 SMNVEV (reference sequence). CDR3 sequence reads: CASSSDYGTQHF. Here the CDR3 DNA reads TGTGCCAGCAGTTCGGACTACGGGACCCAGCATTTT.

A few counts support this clone. This sequence joins TRBV30 and TRBJ1-1; possibly TRBD1 for D (6 bases). The CDR3 has 17 residues. Germline V CDR1 and CDR2: GTSNPN, SVGIG (reference sequence). The V end was cut by 8 bases, the J end by 1 base, with 26 bases between. This chain's CDR3 is CARRVREIPRGNTEAFF. CDR3 DNA sequence: TGTGCCAGAAGGGTCCGGGAAATTCCCAGGGGGAACACTGAAGCTTTCTTT.

This clone was seen more than once but under ten times. The V gene is TRBV19, the J gene TRBJ2-1; D is unclear. The germline V gene encodes CDR1 LNHDA and CDR2 SQIVND (reference sequence). The CDR3 consists of 15 residues. Trimming removed 2 bases at V and 0 bases at J, with 8 bases between. The CDR3 DNA reads as TGTGCCAGTAGTATAATGGCCCGCTCCTACAATGAGCAGTTCTTC. Translation gives CASSIMARSYNEQFF.

This clone occurred a few times. V usage is TRBV7-6 and J usage is TRBJ1-1, with 11 bases lining up with TRBD1. Per the germline V gene, CDR1 is SGHVS and CDR2 is FNYEAQ. There are 16 residues in the CDR3. J gave up 4 bases and V 0 bases, and 4 bases lay outside the gene matches. Here the CDR3 reads CASSLAVGTGGTEAFF. CDR3 DNA: TGTGCCAGCAGCTTAGCTGTGGGGACAGGGGGCACTGAAGCTTTCTTT. Variable domain in full (rest from reference TRBV7-6 and TRBJ1-1): GAGVSQSPRYKVTKRGQDVALRCDPISGHVSLYWYRQALGQGPEFLTYFNYEAQQDKSGLPNDRFSAERPEGSISTLTIQRTEQRDSAMYRCASSLAVGTGGTEAFFGQGTRLTVV.

This chain uses TRBV18 with TRBJ1-1; weak D call: TRBD1 (5 bases). Trimming removed 8 bases at V and 0 bases at J, with 10 bases between. CDR1 and CDR2 from the germline V gene are KGHSH and LQKENI. The CDR3 is made up of 13 amino acids. The CDR3 bases are TGTGCCAGCGCTCCGACAGTGAACACTGAAGCTTTCTTT. This sequence encodes CASAPTVNTEAFF.

CDR3 protein: CASSLTGAKNTGELFF. The CDR3 DNA reads as TGTGCCAGCAGCTTAACGGGAGCCAAGAACACCGGGGAGCTGTTTTTT. The V and J genes are TRBV11-2 and TRBJ2-2, with D possibly being TRBD2 (6 bases). CDR1 and CDR2 from the germline V gene are SGHAT and FQNNGV. The CDR3 has 16 amino acids. Trimming shortened V by 2 bases and J by 1 base, and 11 bases separated the two germline ends.

This clone has a handful of counts. V is TRBV5-1 and J is TRBJ1-2; TRBD1 matches at 7 bases. V lost 4 bases to trimming and J lost 0 bases; unmatched junction nucleotides: 3. This CDR3 is 14 amino acids long. Germline assignment: CDR1 SGHRS and CDR2 YFSETQ. CDR3 sequence reads: CASSTDRANYGYTF. The CDR3 DNA reads TGCGCCAGCAGCACTGACAGGGCTAACTATGGCTACACCTTC.

This chain links TRBV7-8 with TRBJ2-5; 10 bases map to TRBD1. Trimming took 5 bases from V and 1 from J; bases not matched to a gene: 10. CDR3 length equals 17 residues. Germline CDR1 reads SGHVS; CDR2 reads FQNEAQ. The CDR3 bases are TGTGCCAGCAGCCCCACCGGGACAGGGGACTTCCAAGAGACCCAGTACTTC. It encodes CASSPTGTGDFQETQYF. Variable domain in full (rest from reference TRBV7-8 and TRBJ2-5): GAGVSQSPRYKVAKRGQDVALRCDPISGHVSLFWYQQALGQGPEFLTYFQNEAQLDKSGLPSDRFFAERPEGSVSTLKIQRTQQEDSAVYLCASSPTGTGDFQETQYFGPGTRLLVL.

The genes are TRBV6-5 and TRBJ2-7; TRBD2 is a possible D gene (6 bases). The ends were cut back, 7 bases at V and 7 bases at J, with 14 bases in the middle. CDR3 length equals 12 residues. Germline CDR1 is MNHEY and CDR2 is SVGAGI. CDR3 protein: CASTPGTGEQYF. CDR3 in DNA: TGTGCCAGCACCCCTGGGACTGGTGAGCAGTACTTC.

The chain is built from TRBV7-8 and TRBJ2-7; TRBD2 might be the D (5 bases). The V gene lost 4 bases and the J gene lost 2 bases, with 9 bases spanning the gap. The CDR3 is made up of 13 amino acids. Germline CDR1 SGHVS, CDR2 FQNEAQ. The CDR3 nucleotides read TGTGCCAGCAGCTGGGCCGGGACCTACGAGCAGTACTTC. This codes for CASSWAGTYEQYF.

The J gene is TRBJ1-6, the V gene TRBV30; no clear D gene. This CDR3 region has 15 residues. Germline CDR1 reads GTSNPN; CDR2 reads SVGIG (reference sequence). Trimming pared 0 bases from V and 10 bases from J, leaving 16 bases between. CDR3 sequence reads: CAWSVQVLGWSPLHF. The CDR3 region has the DNA TGTGCCTGGAGTGTACAAGTTCTGGGCTGGTCACCCCTCCACTTT.

The chain is built from TRBV15 and TRBJ2-5; a weak D match, TRBD2 (5 bases). Matching the DNA end better, TRBJ2-7 makes the J call doubtful. This CDR3 has 13 amino acids. Per germline, CDR1 LNHNV and CDR2 YYDKDF (reference sequence). As DNA, the CDR3 is TGTGCCACCAGCAGACCGGGGTACTACGAGCAGTACTTC. This codes for CATSRPGYYEQYF.

This clone has just a few counts. V usage is TRBV28 and J usage is TRBJ2-1; no reliable D call. Germline V gives CDR1 MDHEN, CDR2 SYDVKM. CDR3 length: 12 residues. Trimming took 5 bases from V and 4 from J, leaving 6 bases between them. The CDR3 DNA reads as TGTGCCAGCAGTGGCTTTTACAATGAGCAGTTCTTC. Protein: CASSGFYNEQFF.

The chain recombines TRBV5-1 with TRBJ2-7, with 10 bases identical to TRBD1. The V and J ends lost 4 bases and 1 base, in that order; junction bases with no gene match: 5. The CDR3 sequence is 15 residues long. Looked up from germline, CDR1 is SGHRS and CDR2 is YFSETQ. CDR3 sequence reads: CASSPAGQGSYEQYF. The CDR3 bases are TGCGCCAGCAGCCCGGCGGGACAGGGGTCCTACGAGCAGTACTTC.

This chain links TRBV5-6 with TRBJ2-1; the D gene is possibly TRBD2 (5 bases). The germline V gene encodes CDR1 SGHDT and CDR2 YYEEEE. The CDR3 loop spans 16 amino acids. Trimming took off 2 bases at V and 0 bases at J, with 12 bases between the two ends. The CDR3 DNA is TGTGCCAGCAGCTTTGATAAGCGGAGCTCCTACAATGAGCAGTTCTTC. This sequence encodes CASSFDKRSSYNEQFF.

There are a few counts of this clone. V gene TRBV11-2 combines with J gene TRBJ1-1; D uncertain. V was clipped by 2 bases and J by 5 bases, with 15 bases between them. CDR1 is SGHAT, CDR2 FQNNGV, per germline. The CDR3 has 15 residues. Here the CDR3 reads CASSLKETMWTEAFF. The CDR3 DNA reads as TGTGCCAGCAGCTTAAAGGAGACGATGTGGACTGAAGCTTTCTTT. Full variable domain (remainder filled in from reference TRBV11-2 and TRBJ1-1): EAGVAQSPRYKIIEKRQSVAFWCNPISGHATLYWYQQILGQGPKLLIQFQNNGVVDDSQLPKDRFSAERLKGVDSTLKIQPAKLEDSAVYLCASSLKETMWTEAFFGQGTRLTVV.

The V and J genes are TRBV7-9 and TRBJ1-1; possibly TRBD1 for D (6 bases). Germline V gene lookup returns CDR1 SEHNR and CDR2 FQNEAQ (reference sequence). V lost 2 bases and J lost 2, with 15 bases in between. The CDR3 covers 16 residues. CDR3 coding DNA: TGTGCCAGCAGCTTAAAGCGACAGGCGATCAACACTGAAGCTTTCTTT. Translated: CASSLKRQAINTEAFF. The whole variable domain, remainder taken from reference TRBV7-9 and TRBJ1-1, is DTGVSQNPRHKITKRGQNVTFRCDPISEHNRLYWYRQTLGQGPEFLTYFQNEAQLEKSRLLSDRFSAERPKGSFSTLEIQRTEQGDSAMYLCASSLKRQAINTEAFFGQGTRLTVV.

The CDR3 region has the DNA TGTGCCAGCAGCGTAGAGGACAGTCGAAATCAGCCCCAGCATTTT. Translation: CASSVEDSRNQPQHF. The genes are TRBV9 and TRBJ1-5, with D possibly matching TRBD1 (6 bases). In germline, CDR1 is SGDLS, CDR2 YYNGEE. The CDR3 contains 15 residues. V lost 0 bases to trimming and J lost 4 bases, with 11 bases between them.

The rearrangement uses TRBV27 and TRBJ2-1; 9 bases agree with TRBD2. The CDR3 has 17 amino acids. After removal of 4 bases from V and 8 bases from J, the junction contained 15 bases not matched to a gene. The germline CDR1 and CDR2 sequences are MNHEY and SMNVEV (reference sequence). CDR3 coding DNA: TGTGCCAGCAGTTCAATGGCTTCTAGCGGGGTTCGGGATGAGCAGTTCTTC. Translated, it gives CASSSMASSGVRDEQFF.

The chain is built from TRBV5-1 and TRBJ2-2, with D possibly matching TRBD1 (6 bases). The V end was cut by 6 bases, the J end by 2 bases, with 14 bases between. The germline V gene encodes CDR1 SGHRS and CDR2 YFSETQ. The CDR3 contains 15 residues. CDR3 DNA: TGCGCCAGCACCGTGACAGGACCCAACACCGGGGAGCTGTTTTTT. This encodes CASTVTGPNTGELFF. Full variable domain (outside the CDR3, taken from reference TRBV5-1 and TRBJ2-2): KAGVTQTPRYLIKTRGQQVTLSCSPISGHRSVSWYQQTPGQGLQFLFEYFSETQRNKGNFPGRFSGRQFSNSRSEMNVSTLELGDSALYLCASTVTGPNTGELFFGEGSRLTVL.